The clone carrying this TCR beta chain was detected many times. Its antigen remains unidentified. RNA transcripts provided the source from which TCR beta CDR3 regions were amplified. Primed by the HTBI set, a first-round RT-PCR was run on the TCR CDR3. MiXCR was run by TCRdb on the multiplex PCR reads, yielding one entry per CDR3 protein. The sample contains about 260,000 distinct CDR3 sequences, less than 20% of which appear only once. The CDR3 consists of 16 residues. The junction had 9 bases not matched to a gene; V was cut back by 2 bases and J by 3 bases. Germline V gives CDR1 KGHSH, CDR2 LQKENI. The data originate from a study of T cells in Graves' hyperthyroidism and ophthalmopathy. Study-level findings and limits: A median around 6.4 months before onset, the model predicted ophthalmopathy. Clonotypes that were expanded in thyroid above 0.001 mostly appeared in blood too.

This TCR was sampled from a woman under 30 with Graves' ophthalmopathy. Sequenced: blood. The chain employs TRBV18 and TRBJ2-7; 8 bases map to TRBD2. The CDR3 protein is CASSPYFGRALYEQYF. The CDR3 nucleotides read TGTGCCAGCTCACCATATTTCGGGAGGGCCCTCTACGAGCAGTACTTC. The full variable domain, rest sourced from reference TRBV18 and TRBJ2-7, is NAGVMQNPRHLVRRRGQEARLRCSPMKGHSHVYWYRQLPEEGLKFMVYLQKENIIDESGMPKERFSAEFPKEGPSILRIQQVVRGDSAAYFCASSPYFGRALYEQYFGPGTRLTVT.